The entry that follows covers one TCR beta chain sequence. Using immunoSEQ multiplex PCR, the repertoire was profiled, and TCRdb retains in-frame clones only, with some absent. The sample contains roughly 430,000 clones, roughly 88% of which appear only once. These data are taken from a study of blood T cell repertoires in COVID-19. This CDR3 region has 13 residues. The J segment lost 10 bases and the V segment lost 0 bases, leaving 3 bases of the junction unmatched. Germline V CDR1 and CDR2: LNHNV, YYDKDF (reference sequence). Sequenced input: PBMCs or T cells enriched from blood (not recorded which). The receptor's source is a woman aged 18-35 years who had been exposed to COVID-19. This rearrangement joins TRBV15 to TRBJ1-1, with TRBD1 matching over 9 bases. In DNA, the CDR3 is TGTGCCACCAGCAGAGACCAGACAGGGGGAGCTTTCTTT. Encoded protein: CATSRDQTGGAFF.